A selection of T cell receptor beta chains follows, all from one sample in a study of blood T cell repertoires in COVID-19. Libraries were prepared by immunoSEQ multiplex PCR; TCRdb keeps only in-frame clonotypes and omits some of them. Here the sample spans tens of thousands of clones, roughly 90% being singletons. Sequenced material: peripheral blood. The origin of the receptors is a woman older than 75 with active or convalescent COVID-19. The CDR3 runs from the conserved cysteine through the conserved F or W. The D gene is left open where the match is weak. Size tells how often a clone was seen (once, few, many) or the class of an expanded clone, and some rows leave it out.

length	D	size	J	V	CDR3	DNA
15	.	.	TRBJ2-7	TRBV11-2	CASSLETASSYEQYF	TGTGCCAGCAGCTTGGAGACAGCGAGCTCCTACGAGCAGTACTTC
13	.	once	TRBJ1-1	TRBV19	CASSSGGRRDAFF	TGTGCCAGTAGTTCGGGGGGGCGAAGAGACGCTTTCTTT
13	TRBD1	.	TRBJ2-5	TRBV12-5	CASGLTGAETQYF	TGTGCTAGTGGTTTGACAGGGGCTGAGACCCAGTACTTC
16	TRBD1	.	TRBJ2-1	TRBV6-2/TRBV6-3	CASSPSPGQVFDEQFF	TGTGCCAGCAGCCCTTCTCCGGGACAGGTGTTCGATGAGCAGTTCTTC
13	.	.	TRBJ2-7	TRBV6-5	CASSNPGLGEQYF	TGTGCCAGCAGTAACCCGGGACTGGGCGAGCAGTACTTC
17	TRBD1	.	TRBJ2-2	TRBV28	CASSPSLGTGSSGELFF	TGTGCCAGTTCCCCGTCCCTCGGGACAGGTTCGTCCGGGGAGCTGTTTTTT
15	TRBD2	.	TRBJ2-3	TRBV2	CASRVPAGSTDTQYF	TGTGCCAGCAGAGTACCAGCGGGGAGCACAGATACGCAGTATTTT
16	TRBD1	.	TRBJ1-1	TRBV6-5	CASSYGWDRGSTEAFF	TGTGCCAGCAGTTACGGTTGGGACAGAGGTTCCACTGAAGCTTTCTTT
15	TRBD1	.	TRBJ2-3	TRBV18	CASSTDRGRTDTQYF	TGTGCCAGCTCAACCGACAGGGGCAGGACAGATACGCAGTATTTT
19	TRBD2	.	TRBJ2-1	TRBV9	CASSAPRGTSGGSYNEQFF	TGTGCCAGCAGCGCCCCCCGCGGGACTAGCGGGGGCTCCTACAATGAGCAGTTCTTC
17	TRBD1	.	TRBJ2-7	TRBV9	CASSASSWTGGRYEQYF	TGTGCCAGCAGCGCTAGTAGTTGGACAGGGGGCCGGTACGAGCAGTACTTC
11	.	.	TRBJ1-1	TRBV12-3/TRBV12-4	CASTQDREAFF	TGTGCCAGCACCCAGGACAGAGAAGCTTTCTTT
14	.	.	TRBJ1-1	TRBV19	CASMGGYLNTEAFF	TGTGCCAGTATGGGGGGTTACCTGAACACTGAAGCTTTCTTT
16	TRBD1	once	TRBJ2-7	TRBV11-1	CASSLAGDRGYYEQYF	TGTGCCAGCAGCTTAGCGGGGGACAGGGGATACTACGAGCAGTACTTC
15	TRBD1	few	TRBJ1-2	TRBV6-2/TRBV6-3	CASSYSGTGGGGYTF	TGTGCCAGCAGTTACTCAGGGACAGGGGGCGGTGGCTACACCTTC
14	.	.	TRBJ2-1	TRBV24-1	CATSGAPEGNEQFF	TGTGCCACCAGTGGGGCGCCGGAGGGCAATGAGCAGTTCTTC
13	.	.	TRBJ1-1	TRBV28	CASSPPGNTEAFF	TGTGCCAGCAGTCCCCCAGGGAACACTGAAGCTTTCTTT
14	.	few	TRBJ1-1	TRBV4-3	CASSQGAGAVEAFF	TGCGCCAGCAGCCAAGGGGCGGGGGCAGTTGAAGCTTTCTTT
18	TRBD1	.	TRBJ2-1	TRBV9	CASSVAGQGMSSYNEQFF	TGTGCCAGCAGCGTAGCTGGACAGGGAATGAGCTCCTACAATGAGCAGTTCTTC
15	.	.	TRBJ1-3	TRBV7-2	CASSLSPISGNTIYF	TGTGCCAGCAGCTTAAGCCCCATCTCTGGAAACACCATATATTTT
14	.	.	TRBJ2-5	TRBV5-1	CASSLRDLQETQYF	TGCGCCAGCAGTTTGCGGGACTTGCAAGAGACCCAGTACTTC
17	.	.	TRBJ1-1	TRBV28	CASSFTPRWGVNTEAFF	TGTGCCAGCAGTTTTACCCCCAGGTGGGGCGTTAACACTGAAGCTTTCTTT
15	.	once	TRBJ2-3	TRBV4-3	CASSQVTRSTDTQYF	TGCGCCAGCAGCCAGGTGACTAGAAGCACAGATACGCAGTATTTT
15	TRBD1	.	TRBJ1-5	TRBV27	CASSIYGTVNQPQHF	TGTGCCAGCAGTATATATGGGACAGTCAATCAGCCCCAGCATTTT
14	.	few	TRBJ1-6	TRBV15	CATSRDGYNSPLHF	TGTGCCACCAGCAGAGACGGCTATAATTCACCCCTCCACTTT
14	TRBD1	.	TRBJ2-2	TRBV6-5	CASRWGTVGGELFF	TGTGCCAGCCGATGGGGGACAGTGGGCGGGGAGCTGTTTTTT
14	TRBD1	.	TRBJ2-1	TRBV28	CASSSRDSLNEQFF	TGTGCCAGCAGTTCCCGGGACAGCCTCAATGAGCAGTTCTTC
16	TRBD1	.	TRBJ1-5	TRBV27	CASKLQGALSNQPQHF	TGTGCCAGCAAACTACAGGGGGCATTGAGCAATCAGCCCCAGCATTTT
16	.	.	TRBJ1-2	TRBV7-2	CASSSIAGPRAYGYTF	TGTGCCAGCAGCTCTATAGCCGGGCCCAGGGCCTATGGCTACACCTTC
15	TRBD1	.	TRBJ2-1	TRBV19	CASSTGTEPYNEQFF	TGTGCCAGTAGTACCGGGACAGAACCTTACAATGAGCAGTTCTTC
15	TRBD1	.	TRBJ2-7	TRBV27	CASSLFGTGHYEQYF	TGTGCCAGCAGTTTATTTGGGACAGGGCACTACGAGCAGTACTTC
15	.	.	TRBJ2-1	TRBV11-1	CASSSTHRDSNEQFF	TGTGCCAGCAGCTCCACGCACCGGGACTCCAATGAGCAGTTCTTC
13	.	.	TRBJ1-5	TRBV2	CASSTTGIQPQHF	TGTGCCAGCAGTACTACAGGGATTCAGCCCCAGCATTTT
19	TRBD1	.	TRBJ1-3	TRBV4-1	CASSRIIRDRGSSGNTIYF	TGCGCCAGCAGCCGCATTATACGGGACAGGGGGTCCTCTGGAAACACCATATATTTT
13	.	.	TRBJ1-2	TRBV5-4	CASSLSGLYGYTF	TGTGCCAGCAGCTTGTCAGGCCTCTATGGCTACACCTTC
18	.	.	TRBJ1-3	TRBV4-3	CASSQEIDSEQYRNTIYF	TGCGCCAGCAGCCAAGAGATAGATAGCGAACAGTACCGGAACACCATATATTTT
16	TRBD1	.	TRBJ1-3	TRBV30	CAWSVRTGGSGNTIYF	TGTGCCTGGAGTGTTCGGACAGGGGGATCTGGAAACACCATATATTTT
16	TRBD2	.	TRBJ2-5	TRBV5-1	CASSLTSGGTQETQYF	TGCGCCAGCAGCCTGACTAGCGGGGGTACACAAGAGACCCAGTACTTC
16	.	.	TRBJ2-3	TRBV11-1	CASSGRTGRGTDTQYF	TGTGCCAGCAGCGGCCGGACAGGGAGGGGCACAGATACGCAGTATTTT
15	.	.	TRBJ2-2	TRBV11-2	CASSWDWTRTGELFF	TGTGCCAGCAGTTGGGACTGGACCCGCACCGGGGAGCTGTTTTTT
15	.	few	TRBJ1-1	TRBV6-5	CASSSGGGGHTEAFF	TGTGCCAGCAGTTCGGGCGGGGGCGGGCACACTGAAGCTTTCTTT
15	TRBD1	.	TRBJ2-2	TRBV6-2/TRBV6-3	CASSPGTGGSGELFF	TGTGCCAGCAGTCCCGGGACAGGGGGTTCCGGGGAGCTGTTTTTT
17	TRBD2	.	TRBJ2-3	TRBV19	CASSIRASGGAYDTQYF	TGTGCCAGTAGTATAAGGGCTAGCGGGGGGGCTTACGATACGCAGTATTTT
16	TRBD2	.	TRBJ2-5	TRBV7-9	CASSSNQRGGKETQYF	TGTGCCAGCAGCTCCAATCAGCGGGGGGGCAAAGAGACCCAGTACTTC
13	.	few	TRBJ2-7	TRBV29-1	CSVIRDTSYEQYF	TGCAGCGTCATCCGGGACACCTCCTACGAGCAGTACTTC
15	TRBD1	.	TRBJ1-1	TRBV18	CASSPNGQGARWAFF	TGTGCCAGCTCACCGAATGGACAGGGGGCCCGCTGGGCTTTCTTT
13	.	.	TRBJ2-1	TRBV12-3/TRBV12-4	CASSPETGNEQFF	TGTGCCAGCAGTCCAGAGACAGGCAATGAGCAGTTCTTC
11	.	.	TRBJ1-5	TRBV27	CASGSNQPQHF	TGTGCCAGCGGCTCTAATCAGCCCCAGCATTTT
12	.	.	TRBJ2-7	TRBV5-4	CASSLASGQQYF	TGTGCCAGCAGCTTGGCCTCGGGTCAGCAGTACTTC
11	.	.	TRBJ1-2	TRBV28	CQAGQSYGYTF	TGTCAGGCAGGGCAGAGCTATGGCTACACCTTC
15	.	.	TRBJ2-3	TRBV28	CASSSAGRGLDTQYF	TGTGCCAGCAGTTCGGCCGGGAGGGGGCTTGATACGCAGTATTTT
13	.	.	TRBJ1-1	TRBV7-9	CASSPQVNTEAFF	TGTGCCAGCAGCCCACAGGTCAACACTGAAGCTTTCTTT
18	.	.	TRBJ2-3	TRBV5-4	CASSLGGKLDLSTDTQYF	TGTGCCAGCAGCTTGGGTGGCAAGCTAGACCTTAGCACAGATACGCAGTATTTT
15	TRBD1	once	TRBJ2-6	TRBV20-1	CSAIDRGSGANVLTF	TGCAGTGCTATTGACAGGGGCTCTGGGGCCAACGTCCTGACTTTC
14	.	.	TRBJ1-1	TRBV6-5	CASSPGKLNTEAFF	TGTGCCAGCAGCCCAGGGAAGTTGAACACTGAAGCTTTCTTT